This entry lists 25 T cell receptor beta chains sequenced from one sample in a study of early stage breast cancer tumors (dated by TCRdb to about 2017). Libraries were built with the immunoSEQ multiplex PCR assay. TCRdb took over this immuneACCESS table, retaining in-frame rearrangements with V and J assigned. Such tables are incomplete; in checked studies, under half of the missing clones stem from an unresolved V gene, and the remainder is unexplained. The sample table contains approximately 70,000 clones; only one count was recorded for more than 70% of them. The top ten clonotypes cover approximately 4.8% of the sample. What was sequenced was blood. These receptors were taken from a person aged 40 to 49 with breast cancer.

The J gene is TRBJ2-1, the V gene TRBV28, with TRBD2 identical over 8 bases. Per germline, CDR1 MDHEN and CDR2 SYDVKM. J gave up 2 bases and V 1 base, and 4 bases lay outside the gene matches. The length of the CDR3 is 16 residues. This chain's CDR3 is CASSLLSGSPYNEQFF. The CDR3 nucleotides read TGTGCCAGCAGTTTATTGAGCGGGAGTCCCTACAATGAGCAGTTCTTC.

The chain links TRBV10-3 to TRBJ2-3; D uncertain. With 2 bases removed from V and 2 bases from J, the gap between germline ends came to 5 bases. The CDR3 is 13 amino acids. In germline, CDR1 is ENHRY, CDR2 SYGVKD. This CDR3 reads CAISETDTDTQYF. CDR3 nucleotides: TGTGCCATCAGTGAGACGGACACAGATACGCAGTATTTT.

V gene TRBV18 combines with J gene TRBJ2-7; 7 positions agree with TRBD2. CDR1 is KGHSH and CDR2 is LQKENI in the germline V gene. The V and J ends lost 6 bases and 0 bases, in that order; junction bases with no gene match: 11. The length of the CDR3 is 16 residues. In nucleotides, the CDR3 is TGTGCCAGCTCCCTGGGGACCGGGGGGAGCTCCTACGAGCAGTACTTC. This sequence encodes CASSLGTGGSSYEQYF. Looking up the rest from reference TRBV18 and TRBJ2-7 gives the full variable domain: NAGVMQNPRHLVRRRGQEARLRCSPMKGHSHVYWYRQLPEEGLKFMVYLQKENIIDESGMPKERFSAEFPKEGPSILRIQQVVRGDSAAYFCASSLGTGGSSYEQYFGPGTRLTVT.

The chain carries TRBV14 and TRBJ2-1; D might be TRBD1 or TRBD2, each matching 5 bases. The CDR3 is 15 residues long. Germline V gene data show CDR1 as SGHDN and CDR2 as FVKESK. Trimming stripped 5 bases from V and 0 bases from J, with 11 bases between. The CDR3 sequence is CASSDSGSSYNEQFF. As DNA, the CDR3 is TGTGCCAGCAGCGACAGCGGCTCCTCCTACAATGAGCAGTTCTTC.

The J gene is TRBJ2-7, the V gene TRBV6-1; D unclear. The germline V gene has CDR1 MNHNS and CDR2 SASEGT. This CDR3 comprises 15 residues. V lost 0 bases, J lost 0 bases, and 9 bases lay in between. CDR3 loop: CASSEADGSSYEQYF. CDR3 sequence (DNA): TGTGCCAGCAGTGAAGCCGACGGCAGCTCCTACGAGCAGTACTTC.

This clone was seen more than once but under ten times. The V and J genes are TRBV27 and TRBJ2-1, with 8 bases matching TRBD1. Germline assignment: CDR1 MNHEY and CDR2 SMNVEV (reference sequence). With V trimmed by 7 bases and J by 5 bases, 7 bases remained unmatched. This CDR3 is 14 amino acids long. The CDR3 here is CASTGTGIHNEQFF. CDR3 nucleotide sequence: TGTGCCAGCACAGGGACAGGAATTCACAATGAGCAGTTCTTC.

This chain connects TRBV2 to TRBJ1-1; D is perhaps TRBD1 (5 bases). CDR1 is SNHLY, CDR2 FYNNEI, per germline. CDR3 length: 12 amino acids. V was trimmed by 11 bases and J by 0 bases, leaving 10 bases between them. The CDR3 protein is CADRRVNTEAFF. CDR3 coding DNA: TGTGCCGACAGACGGGTGAACACTGAAGCTTTCTTT.

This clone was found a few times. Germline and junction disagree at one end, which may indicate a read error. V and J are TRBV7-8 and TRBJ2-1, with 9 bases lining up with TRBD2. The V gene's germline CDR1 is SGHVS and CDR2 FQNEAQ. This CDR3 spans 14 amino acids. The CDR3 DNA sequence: TGTGCCAGCAGGTTAGCGGGAGCCTACAATGAGCAGTTCTTC. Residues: CASRLAGAYNEQFF.

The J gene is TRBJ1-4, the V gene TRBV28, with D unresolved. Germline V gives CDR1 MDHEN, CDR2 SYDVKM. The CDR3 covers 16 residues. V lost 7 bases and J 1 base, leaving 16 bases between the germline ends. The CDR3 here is CASKSVGRLTNEKLFF. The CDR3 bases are TGTGCCAGCAAGAGCGTCGGCAGGCTAACTAATGAAAAACTGTTTTTT.

The CDR3 nucleotides read TGTGCCAGCAGTCCCCGGACAGGGATCTACACCTTC. Protein product: CASSPRTGIYTF. The rearrangement links TRBV27 to TRBJ1-2; 8 bases are shared with TRBD1. Germline CDR1 and CDR2: MNHEY and SMNVEV (reference sequence). The trim removed 5 bases at V and 10 bases at J, leaving 6 bases unmatched. The CDR3 consists of 12 residues.

The CDR3 spells CAWSGSSGANVLTF. For the CDR3, the DNA is TGTGCCTGGAGTGGATCCTCTGGGGCCAACGTCCTGACTTTC. The chain employs TRBV30 and TRBJ2-6; D is uncertain. Trimming removed 1 base from V and 0 bases from J, with 4 bases in between. This CDR3 has 14 amino acids. Per germline, CDR1 GTSNPN and CDR2 SVGIG (reference sequence). Full variable domain (remainder filled in from reference TRBV30 and TRBJ2-6): SQTIHQWPATLVQPVGSPLSLECTVEGTSNPNLYWYRQAAGRGLQLLFYSVGIGQISSEVPQNLSASRPQDRQFILSSKKLLLSDSGFYLCAWSGSSGANVLTFGAGSRLTVL.

The CDR3: CASSVEISTDTQYF. CDR3 nucleotides: TGTGCCAGCAGCGTAGAAATAAGCACAGATACGCAGTATTTT. This chain connects TRBV9 to TRBJ2-3; D unclear. The CDR3 is made up of 14 amino acids. Germline V gene data show CDR1 as SGDLS and CDR2 as YYNGEE. The V end was cut by 0 bases, the J end by 0 bases, with 5 bases between.

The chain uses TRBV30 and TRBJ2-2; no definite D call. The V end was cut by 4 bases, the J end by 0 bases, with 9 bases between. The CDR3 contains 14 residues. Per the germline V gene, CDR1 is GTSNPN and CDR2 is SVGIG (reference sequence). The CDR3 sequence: CAWTWTTNTGELFF. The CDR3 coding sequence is TGTGCCTGGACATGGACGACGAACACCGGGGAGCTGTTTTTT.

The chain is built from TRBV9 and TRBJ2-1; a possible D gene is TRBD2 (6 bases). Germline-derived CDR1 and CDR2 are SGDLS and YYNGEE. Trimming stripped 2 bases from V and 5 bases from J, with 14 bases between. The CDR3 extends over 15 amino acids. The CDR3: CASSVRDWQNNEQFF. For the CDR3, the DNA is TGTGCCAGCAGCGTCCGGGACTGGCAGAACAATGAGCAGTTCTTC.

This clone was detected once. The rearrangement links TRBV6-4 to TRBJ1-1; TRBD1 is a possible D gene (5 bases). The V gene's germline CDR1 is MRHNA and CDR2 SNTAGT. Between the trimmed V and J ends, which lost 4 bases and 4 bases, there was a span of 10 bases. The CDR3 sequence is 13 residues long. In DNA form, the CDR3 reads TGTGCCAGCAGTGGTGGGGCGGGCACTGAAGCTTTCTTT. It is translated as CASSGGAGTEAFF.

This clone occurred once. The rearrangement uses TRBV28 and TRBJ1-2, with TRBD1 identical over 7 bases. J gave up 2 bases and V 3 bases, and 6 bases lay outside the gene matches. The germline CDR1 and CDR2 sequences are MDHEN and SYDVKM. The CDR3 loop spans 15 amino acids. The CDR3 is CASSFPQGSNYGYTF. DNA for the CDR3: TGTGCCAGCAGTTTCCCACAGGGGTCCAACTATGGCTACACCTTC.

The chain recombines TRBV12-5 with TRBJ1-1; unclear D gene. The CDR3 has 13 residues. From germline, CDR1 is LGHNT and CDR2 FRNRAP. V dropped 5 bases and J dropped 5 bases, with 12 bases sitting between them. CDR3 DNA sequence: TGTGCTAGTGGTGTCCCCCTGGGAACTGAAGCTTTCTTT. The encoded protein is CASGVPLGTEAFF.

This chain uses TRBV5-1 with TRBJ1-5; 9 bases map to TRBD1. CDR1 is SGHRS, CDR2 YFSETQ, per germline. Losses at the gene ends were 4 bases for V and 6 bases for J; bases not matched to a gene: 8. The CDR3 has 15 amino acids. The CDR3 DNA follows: TGCGCCAGCAGCCCACAGGGGGCTTTCGGTCAGCCCCAGCATTTT. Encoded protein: CASSPQGAFGQPQHF.

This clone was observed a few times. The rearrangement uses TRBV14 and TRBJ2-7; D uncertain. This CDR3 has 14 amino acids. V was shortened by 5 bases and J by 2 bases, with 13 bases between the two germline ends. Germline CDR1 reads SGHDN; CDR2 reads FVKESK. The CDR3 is CASSFAHSPYEQYF. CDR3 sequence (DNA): TGTGCCAGCAGCTTTGCTCACAGCCCCTACGAGCAGTACTTC.

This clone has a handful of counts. The CDR3 coding sequence is TGTGCCAGCAGTGGAGACAAGAGAGGCTACACCTTC. Amino acid sequence: CASSGDKRGYTF. The chain carries TRBV27 and TRBJ1-2; no clear D. CDR3 size: 12 residues. Germline V CDR1 and CDR2: MNHEY, SMNVEV (reference sequence). Trimming stripped 5 bases from V and 8 bases from J, with 12 bases between.

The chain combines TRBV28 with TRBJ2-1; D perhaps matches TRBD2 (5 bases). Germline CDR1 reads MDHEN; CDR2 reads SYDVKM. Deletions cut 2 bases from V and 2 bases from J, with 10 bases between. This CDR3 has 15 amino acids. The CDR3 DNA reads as TGTGCCAGCAGTTTAGGCCGGGGAACCTACAATGAGCAGTTCTTC. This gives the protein CASSLGRGTYNEQFF.

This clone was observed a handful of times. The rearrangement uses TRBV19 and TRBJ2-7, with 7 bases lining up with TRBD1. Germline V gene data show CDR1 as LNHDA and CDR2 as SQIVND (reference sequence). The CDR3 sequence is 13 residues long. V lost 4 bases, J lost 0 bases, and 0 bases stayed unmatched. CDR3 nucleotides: TGTGCCAGTAGTAGGACAGGCTCCTACGAGCAGTACTTC. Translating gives CASSRTGSYEQYF.

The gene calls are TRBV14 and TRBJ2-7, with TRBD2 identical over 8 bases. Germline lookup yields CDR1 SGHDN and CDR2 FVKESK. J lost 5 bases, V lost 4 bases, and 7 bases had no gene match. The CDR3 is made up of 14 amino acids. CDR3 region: CASSPWTSFNEQYF. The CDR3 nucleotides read TGTGCCAGCAGCCCCTGGACTAGCTTCAACGAGCAGTACTTC.

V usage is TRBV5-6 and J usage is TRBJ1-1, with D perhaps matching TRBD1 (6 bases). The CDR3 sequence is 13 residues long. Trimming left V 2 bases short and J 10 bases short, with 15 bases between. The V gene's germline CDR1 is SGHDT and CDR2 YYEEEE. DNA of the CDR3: TGTGCCAGCAGCTTATCGGGGGCTTCTGGAGCTTTCTTT. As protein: CASSLSGASGAFF.

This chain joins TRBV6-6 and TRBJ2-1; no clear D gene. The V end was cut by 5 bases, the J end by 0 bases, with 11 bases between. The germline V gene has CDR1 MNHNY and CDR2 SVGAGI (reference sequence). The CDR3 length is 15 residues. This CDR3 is CASSSSGSSYNEQFF. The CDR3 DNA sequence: TGTGCCAGCAGTAGTAGTGGAAGCTCCTACAATGAGCAGTTCTTC.